Reported below is one T cell receptor beta chain. Antigen specificity is unknown. The data belong to a study of PD-L1 blockade in urothelial cancer. Turning to the study itself: Men with urothelial cancer arising in the bladder made up most of the 29 patients. After treatment start, blood was analyzed at 3 weeks (second dose) and at 6 weeks. General observations from the study: Having blood TCR clonality under the median before treatment predicted better survival.

Time point specified: peripheral blood 6 weeks after treatment start. Between 1 and 8 samples per patient were obtained, pretreatment and on-treatment. CDR1 is MNHNS and CDR2 is SASEGT in the germline V gene. The CDR3 extends over 15 amino acids. V gave up 4 bases and J gave up 0 bases; unmatched junction bases: 4. Using immunoSEQ multiplex PCR, the repertoire was profiled, and TCRdb retains in-frame clones only, with some absent. The sample holds tens of thousands of clones; 70% to 85% are singletons and the top ten take under 2.5%. This clonotype originated in a middle-aged man with urothelial cancer. The chain has TRBV6-1 and TRBJ2-3, with 7 bases lining up with TRBD2. This specimen consisted of PBMCs, obtained around atezolizumab (anti-PD-L1) treatment. For the CDR3, the DNA is TGTGCCAGCAGTGGAGATAGCGGGAGCACAGATACGCAGTATTTT. This translates into CASSGDSGSTDTQYF.